These 30 T cell receptor beta chains were sequenced from one sample in a study of beta chain features in type 1 diabetes. What was sequenced were expressed TCRB transcripts, since all of the isolated RNA had been reverse transcribed. Here immunoSEQ multiplex PCR was the method, and the copy in TCRdb shows in-frame clones only, minus some. The sample yields 40,000 to 55,000 clones, approximately 44% seen once. The antigens of these receptors remain unknown. Study results and caveats: Type 1 diabetes patients had moderately but significantly shorter TCRB CDR3s in all four CD4+ subsets.

The sample was stem cell memory CD4+ T cells from blood. The receptor source for this set is a man aged 25-40 years with type 1 diabetes.

This clone was detected only a few times. The CDR3 loop reads CASSPTIISGNTIYF. The CDR3 DNA reads as TGTGCCAGCAGCCCAACTATCATATCTGGAAACACCATATATTTT. The chain links TRBV4-2 to TRBJ1-3; D gene uncertain. Germline V gene sequence: CDR1 LGHNA, CDR2 YNFKEQ. The CDR3 has 15 residues. V was shortened by 4 bases and J by 1 base, with 11 bases between the two germline ends.

The CDR3 DNA sequence: TGCGCCAGCAGCCACCCCGCGGAAGGGGGCAGCTACACCTTC. Translated, it gives CASSHPAEGGSYTF. The J gene is TRBJ1-2, the V gene TRBV4-1, with TRBD1 matching 7 bases. The ends lost 3 bases at V and 9 bases at J; junction bases unmatched: 10. The CDR3 sequence is 14 residues long. From germline, CDR1 is MGHRA and CDR2 YSYEKL.

This clone occurred a few times. The chain carries TRBV7-9 and TRBJ2-1; 8 bases map to TRBD1. CDR3 length equals 15 residues. Losses at the gene ends were 6 bases for V and 4 bases for J; bases not matched to a gene: 8. CDR1 is SEHNR and CDR2 is FQNEAQ in the germline V gene (reference sequence). The CDR3 loop reads CASRHPGGTYNEQFF. CDR3 nucleotides: TGTGCCAGCAGGCATCCAGGGGGCACATACAATGAGCAGTTCTTC.

The V and J genes are TRBV6-1 and TRBJ2-1; D not certain. V dropped 4 bases and J dropped 6 bases, with 10 bases sitting between them. Germline V gene sequence: CDR1 MNHNS, CDR2 SASEGT. This CDR3 has 13 residues. CDR3 nucleotide sequence: TGTGCCAGCAGTGGGCTAGTCCGCAATGAGCAGTTCTTC. It specifies CASSGLVRNEQFF.

This clone was recorded a few times. This chain links TRBV7-9 with TRBJ2-1, with a weak D call TRBD1 (6 bases). CDR3 size: 14 residues. CDR1 is SEHNR, CDR2 FQNEAQ, per germline (reference sequence). V gave up 2 bases and J gave up 2 bases, with 7 bases separating them. The CDR3 region has the DNA TGTGCCAGCAGCTTATCAGGGGCCTACAATGAGCAGTTCTTC. Its protein product is CASSLSGAYNEQFF.

The V call is TRBV6-6, the J call TRBJ1-4; a weak D match, TRBD1 (5 bases). The ends were cut back, 0 bases at V and 8 bases at J, with 13 bases in the middle. The germline CDR1 and CDR2 sequences are MNHNY and SVGAGI (reference sequence). The length of the CDR3 is 15 residues. CDR3 loop: CASSYSGGTAEKLFF. CDR3 nucleotides: TGTGCCAGCAGTTACTCGGGGGGGACGGCGGAAAAACTGTTTTTT.

In its sample, this clone was seen a few times. The J gene is TRBJ2-5, the V gene TRBV29-1; maybe TRBD2 (6 bases). V was clipped by 5 bases and J by 9 bases, with 16 bases between them. Germline lookup yields CDR1 SQVTM and CDR2 ANQGSEA. The length of the CDR3 is 12 residues. Here the CDR3 reads CSVCRDSGAQYF. DNA for the CDR3: TGCAGCGTTTGTCGGGACTCGGGGGCCCAGTACTTC.

The rearrangement uses TRBV28 and TRBJ2-4, with D maybe TRBD2 (6 bases). The germline CDR1 and CDR2 sequences are MDHEN and SYDVKM. V was clipped by 6 bases and J by 10 bases, with 16 bases between them. This CDR3 has 13 amino acids. In DNA, the CDR3 is TGTGCCAGCAGGGGGGGACGGTCGAGGATTCAGTACTTC. Amino acids: CASRGGRSRIQYF. The full variable domain, rest sourced from reference TRBV28 and TRBJ2-4, is DVKVTQSSRYLVKRTGEKVFLECVQDMDHENMFWYRQDPGLGLRLIYFSYDVKMKEKGDIPEGYSVSREKKERFSLILESASTNQTSMYLCASRGGRSRIQYFGAGTRLSVL.

This clone was found a few times. The rearrangement links TRBV19 to TRBJ2-7, with TRBD1 identical over 9 bases. The CDR3 is 15 residues long. The trim removed 5 bases at V and 4 bases at J, leaving 9 bases unmatched. Per the germline V gene, CDR1 is LNHDA and CDR2 is SQIVND (reference sequence). In DNA form, the CDR3 reads TGTGCCAGTAGTCGCACCGGGACAGGGAATTACGAGCAGTACTTC. Encoded protein: CASSRTGTGNYEQYF. Complete variable domain (other parts from reference TRBV19 and TRBJ2-7): DGGITQSPKYLFRKEGQNVTLSCEQNLNHDAMYWYRQDPGQGLRLIYYSQIVNDFQKGDIAEGYSVSREKKESFPLTVTSAQKNPTAFYLCASSRTGTGNYEQYFGPGTRLTVT.

The rearrangement links TRBV11-2 to TRBJ2-1, with 7 bases aligning to TRBD2. This CDR3 has 15 residues. Germline V lookup: CDR1 SGHAT, CDR2 FQNNGV. After removal of 6 bases from V and 4 bases from J, the junction contained 9 bases not matched to a gene. The CDR3 here is CASRRRDYRYNEQFF. The CDR3 bases are TGTGCCAGCAGACGCCGGGACTACCGGTACAATGAGCAGTTCTTC.

CDR3 region: CASSRTSVVDTQYF. CDR3 nucleotide sequence: TGTGCCAGCTCACGTACTAGCGTCGTGGATACGCAGTATTTT. The chain is built from TRBV18 and TRBJ2-3, with 7 positions matching TRBD2. Germline-derived CDR1 and CDR2 are KGHSH and LQKENI. The ends lost 4 bases at V and 6 bases at J; junction bases unmatched: 7. There are 14 residues in the CDR3.

This chain joins TRBV5-1 and TRBJ2-5; possible D gene TRBD2, 5 bases. V dropped 8 bases and J dropped 5 bases, with 16 bases sitting between them. The germline gives CDR1 SGHRS, CDR2 YFSETQ. CDR3 size: 13 residues. As DNA, the CDR3 is TGCGCCAGTCTGGGTGGAGGAATGGAGACCCAGTACTTC. It is translated as CASLGGGMETQYF.

The chain recombines TRBV19 with TRBJ2-1; D is unresolved. This CDR3 region has 13 residues. The V end was cut by 6 bases, the J end by 0 bases, with 6 bases between. The germline CDR1 and CDR2 sequences are LNHDA and SQIVND (reference sequence). CDR3: CASSLSSYNEQFF. CDR3 nucleotide sequence: TGTGCCAGTAGCCTTAGCTCCTACAATGAGCAGTTCTTC.

This clone was detected only a few times. CDR3 loop: CSVAALAGGTDTQYF. Here the CDR3 DNA reads TGCAGCGTAGCCGCGCTAGCGGGGGGCACAGATACGCAGTATTTT. This chain connects TRBV29-1 to TRBJ2-3; 10 nucleotides line up with TRBD2. CDR3 length equals 15 residues. From germline, CDR1 is SQVTM and CDR2 ANQGSEA. V shed 6 bases, J shed 1 base, and the junction held 7 bases outside the gene matches.

This chain uses TRBV6-4 with TRBJ1-1, with D perhaps matching TRBD1 (5 bases). Germline values: CDR1 MRHNA, CDR2 SNTAGT. CDR3 length: 14 residues. The V gene lost 6 bases and the J gene lost 0 bases, with 11 bases spanning the gap. The CDR3 bases are TGTGCCAGCAGGGTAGACAGTATGAACACTGAAGCTTTCTTT. It is translated as CASRVDSMNTEAFF.

This chain joins TRBV2 and TRBJ1-1; perhaps TRBD1 as D (5 bases). V gave up 8 bases and J gave up 0 bases, with 10 bases separating them. Looked up from germline, CDR1 is SNHLY and CDR2 is FYNNEI. CDR3 length: 13 residues. The CDR3 DNA is TGTGCCAGCCTCAGGGTCTTGAACACTGAAGCTTTCTTT. Translating gives CASLRVLNTEAFF.

The gene calls are TRBV9 and TRBJ1-2, with D perhaps matching TRBD1 (5 bases). The V gene lost 2 bases and the J gene lost 8 bases, with 16 bases spanning the gap. Looked up from germline, CDR1 is SGDLS and CDR2 is YYNGEE. This CDR3 has 14 amino acids. CDR3 sequence (DNA): TGTGCCAGCAGCGTGCCAGGGAATTCGAGGGGCTACACCTTC. This sequence encodes CASSVPGNSRGYTF.

The chain employs TRBV10-3 and TRBJ2-7, with 7 bases aligning to TRBD1. V lost 6 bases, J lost 6 bases, and 8 bases stayed unmatched. This CDR3 region has 13 residues. Germline values: CDR1 ENHRY, CDR2 SYGVKD. The CDR3 DNA is TGTGCCATCAGGGTAAACAGGGGATCCGAGCAGTACTTC. Its translation: CAIRVNRGSEQYF.

The gene calls are TRBV28 and TRBJ1-1; 11 bases map to TRBD1. The germline CDR1 and CDR2 sequences are MDHEN and SYDVKM. V shed 4 bases and J 5 bases; nucleotides not matched to a gene: 6. The CDR3 runs to 15 residues. The CDR3 region is CASSSWTGGETEAFF. In DNA, the CDR3 is TGTGCCAGCAGTTCTTGGACAGGGGGCGAAACTGAAGCTTTCTTT. Looking up the rest from reference TRBV28 and TRBJ1-1 gives the full variable domain: DVKVTQSSRYLVKRTGEKVFLECVQDMDHENMFWYRQDPGLGLRLIYFSYDVKMKEKGDIPEGYSVSREKKERFSLILESASTNQTSMYLCASSSWTGGETEAFFGQGTRLTVV.

The rearrangement joins TRBV19 to TRBJ1-2; 7 positions match TRBD1. With V trimmed by 3 bases and J by 4 bases, 8 bases remained unmatched. The CDR3 contains 15 residues. Germline V gene lookup returns CDR1 LNHDA and CDR2 SQIVND (reference sequence). As DNA, the CDR3 is TGTGCCAGTAGTATCCCGCCCGGGACAGTCTATGGCTACACCTTC. Protein sequence: CASSIPPGTVYGYTF.

This clone was seen once. J is TRBJ2-3 and V is TRBV2; TRBD1 aligns across 8 bases. This CDR3 region has 13 residues. After removal of 11 bases from V and 2 bases from J, the junction contained 6 bases not matched to a gene. Germline V gene sequence: CDR1 SNHLY, CDR2 FYNNEI. CDR3 loop: CAQGGQDTDTQYF. The CDR3 nucleotides read TGTGCCCAGGGGGGACAGGACACAGATACGCAGTATTTT.

J is TRBJ1-4 and V is TRBV7-9; TRBD1 matches 8 bases. The length of the CDR3 is 14 residues. Germline-derived CDR1 and CDR2 are SEHNR and FQNEAQ (reference sequence). Trimming cost V 5 bases and J 4 bases; bases outside gene matches: 3. CDR3 amino acids: CASSIRGLNEKLFF. The CDR3 DNA reads TGTGCCAGCAGCATCAGGGGGCTTAATGAAAAACTGTTTTTT.

This clone was recorded a few times. V usage is TRBV10-3 and J usage is TRBJ2-5, with TRBD2 identical over 13 bases. The end of the DNA is better explained by TRBJ2-7, so the J call may be wrong. The CDR3 is made up of 15 amino acids. Germline V gives CDR1 ENHRY, CDR2 SYGVKD. The CDR3 coding sequence is TGTGCCATCGGGGGACTAGCGGGACTCACCTACGAGCAGTACTTC. It encodes CAIGGLAGLTYEQYF.

V gene TRBV28 combines with J gene TRBJ1-5; 9 nucleotides agree with TRBD1. The germline V gene has CDR1 MDHEN and CDR2 SYDVKM. This CDR3 is 15 amino acids long. With 3 bases clipped from V and 9 bases from J, the junction kept 9 bases outside the gene matches. The DNA for the CDR3 is TGTGCCAGCAGTTTGGGGGACAGGGCTCTGGGGCCCCAGCATTTT. The encoded protein is CASSLGDRALGPQHF.

J is TRBJ2-5 and V is TRBV9; 8 bases line up with TRBD1. Gene TRBJ2-7 matches the end of the DNA better, so the J call may be wrong. Germline CDR1 reads SGDLS; CDR2 reads YYNGEE. The CDR3 contains 14 residues. CDR3 protein: CASSVGTGPYEQYF. DNA for the CDR3: TGTGCCAGCAGCGTAGGGACAGGGCCCTACGAGCAGTACTTC.

The gene calls are TRBV7-2 and TRBJ2-5; 13 nucleotides align to TRBD2. The germline V gene has CDR1 SGHTA and CDR2 FQGNSA. The junction had 4 bases not matched to a gene; V was cut back by 4 bases and J by 2 bases. This CDR3 is 16 amino acids long. CDR3 protein: CASSYLLAGGQETQYF. For the CDR3, the DNA is TGTGCCAGCAGCTACCTACTAGCGGGAGGGCAAGAGACCCAGTACTTC.

This clone was observed a handful of times. V gene TRBV28 combines with J gene TRBJ2-1; tentative D call: TRBD1 (5 bases). V lost 1 base to trimming and J lost 12 bases, with 16 bases between them. Germline V gene data show CDR1 as MDHEN and CDR2 as SYDVKM. The CDR3 has 14 amino acids. The CDR3 nucleotides read TGTGCCAGCAGTTTATTCTCCAGGGCCCAGGGGCAGTTCTTC. Translating gives CASSLFSRAQGQFF.

J is TRBJ2-5 and V is TRBV7-9; 8 positions agree with TRBD1. The CDR3 contains 16 residues. In germline, CDR1 is SEHNR, CDR2 FQNEAQ (reference sequence). Trimming cost V 1 base and J 7 bases; bases outside gene matches: 11. The CDR3 is CASSLGQTGQGGTQYF. The CDR3 nucleotides are TGTGCCAGCAGCTTAGGACAAACCGGACAGGGCGGGACCCAGTACTTC.

The chain joins TRBV7-2 to TRBJ1-2, with D uncertain. CDR1 SGHTA and CDR2 FQGNSA come from the germline V gene. The ends were cut back, 1 base at V and 8 bases at J, with 17 bases in the middle. The CDR3 is made up of 15 amino acids. CDR3 nucleotides: TGTGCCAGCAGCTTAGGCAACGTGGCGTGGAGGGGCTACACCTTC. It encodes CASSLGNVAWRGYTF.

This chain joins TRBV5-1 and TRBJ2-5; 8 bases fit TRBD2. Germline V gives CDR1 SGHRS, CDR2 YFSETQ. The CDR3 has 14 amino acids. The ends lost 2 bases at V and 4 bases at J; junction bases unmatched: 4. In nucleotides, the CDR3 is TGCGCCAGCAGCTTCAGCGGGAGCGGAGAGACCCAGTACTTC. This sequence encodes CASSFSGSGETQYF.